The TCR beta chain under discussion was sequenced for a study of identifying expanded T cells in peripheral blood (dated by TCRdb to 2018 to 2020). The study in broad terms: Technical replicates were generated by sequencing separate aliquots of the same genomic DNA pool, and four replicates were compared pairwise. The paper's findings and limits, for the study overall: Across all healthy donors, variance in clone template counts between approximately 2-week samples was found to increase significantly with total template count. Across all healthy-donor time intervals, the beta-binomial model significantly lowered both the number of clones called differentially abundant and the false-positive rate. The authors expected biological variance in healthy repertoires might increase further over much longer intervals such as months to years. The binomial model flagged about 1.3 differentially abundant clones between technical replicates but about 16 over roughly 2 weeks and 19 to 20 over around four weeks.

No immune events such as infections were documented for the healthy donors during the collection period. Healthy-donor blood repertoires served as a training cohort to calibrate time-dependent variance in a beta-binomial model of T-cell clone differential abundance. The training cohort was composed of roughly ten healthy donors, 3 female and 7 male. The donors were between roughly 29 and 64 years old, with an average age of roughly 40 years. Whole blood from each healthy donor was obtained from a commercial supplier and was collected at three time points 2 to 3 weeks apart. Genomic DNA was extracted from unsorted whole blood for immunosequencing. This clone appeared a single time. Its antigen specificity is not known. No base qualities exist here, and no much larger clone lies one base off it. TCRbeta CDR3 regions were profiled with the immunoSEQ Assay using bias-controlled multiplex PCR amplification of genomic DNA. The original methods were these. To quantify the absolute abundance of each unique TCRbeta CDR3 region, the sequences were collapsed and filtered. Two models were used to test differential abundance: a binomial model (Fisher-equivalent) and a beta-binomial model that adds time-dependent variance fitted from healthy donors. Clones with fewer than 5 combined templates were removed, and differential abundance was called for clones with a Benjamini-Hochberg FDR below 0.01. The form v = (b*log(k)+a)^2 was used to model beta-binomial variance as a function of total template count across the two samples. TCRdb retrieved this table from immuneACCESS and kept in-frame rearrangements only. Not all clones are present; in checked studies, unresolved V genes account for under half, and no reason is known for the remainder. Clone size and V and J calls were adopted from that table, with D and trimming inferred from the DNA. The sample has around 100,000 clones on record, around nine tenths of them singletons. Approximately 16% of the sample is taken by the ten largest.

For this chain, trimming is 5 bases at the V end and 4 bases at the J end, and the number of junction bases without a gene match is 17. From the cysteine up to the phenylalanine, the CDR3 has a length of 18 residues. Of the read, only the CDR3 DNA is kept; its 54 bases are in frame from base 1. Sequences MDHEN (CDR1) and SYDVKM (CDR2) are obtained from the germline V gene. The source material was blood. The chain uses TRBV28 and TRBJ1-2; 9 central bases correspond to TRBD1. The sequence derives from a person between 18 and 75 years old in good health. CDR3 region: CASSLLEGQGGSGYGYTF. The DNA reads TGTGCCAGCAGTCTTCTTGAGGGACAGGGTGGTAGCGGCTATGGCTACACCTTC.